This entry concerns a single T cell receptor beta chain. This entry belongs to a study of blood T cell repertoires in COVID-19. In the study overall: The study drew acute and convalescent COVID-19 samples from the United States, Italy and Spain.

Clones were sequenced by immunoSEQ multiplex PCR, and TCRdb holds only the in-frame ones, with some missing. The sample includes 100,000 to 120,000 clones, about four fifths of them seen just once. There are 14 residues in the CDR3. The germline V gene encodes CDR1 MNHEY and CDR2 SVGAGI. V was cut by 6 bases and J by 3 bases, with 14 bases left in between. This clonotype originated in a woman aged 70 to 79 with acute or convalescent COVID-19. The chain combines TRBV6-5 with TRBJ1-2; tentatively, D is TRBD1 (5 bases). Sequences were obtained from peripheral blood. The CDR3 coding sequence is TGTGCCAGCAGGACACGGGGGGTGGACTATGGCTACACCTTC. Residues: CASRTRGVDYGYTF.